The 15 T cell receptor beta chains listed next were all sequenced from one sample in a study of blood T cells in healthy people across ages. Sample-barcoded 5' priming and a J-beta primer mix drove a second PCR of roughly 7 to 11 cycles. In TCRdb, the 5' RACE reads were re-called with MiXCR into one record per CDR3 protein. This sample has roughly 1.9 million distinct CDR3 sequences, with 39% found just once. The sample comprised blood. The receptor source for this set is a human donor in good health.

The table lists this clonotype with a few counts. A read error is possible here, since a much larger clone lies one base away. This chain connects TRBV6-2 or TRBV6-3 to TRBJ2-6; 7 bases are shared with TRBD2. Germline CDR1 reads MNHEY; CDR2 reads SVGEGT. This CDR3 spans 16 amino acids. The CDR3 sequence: CASCYSGGSGANVLTF. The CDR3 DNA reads TGTGCCAGCTGTTACTCCGGGGGGTCCGGGGCCAACGTCCTGACTTTC.

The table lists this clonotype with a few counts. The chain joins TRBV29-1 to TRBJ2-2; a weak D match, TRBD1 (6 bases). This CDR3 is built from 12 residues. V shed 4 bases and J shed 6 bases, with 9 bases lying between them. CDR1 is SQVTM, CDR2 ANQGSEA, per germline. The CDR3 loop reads CSVAGVPGELFF. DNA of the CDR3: TGCAGCGTTGCAGGGGTCCCCGGGGAGCTGTTTTTT.

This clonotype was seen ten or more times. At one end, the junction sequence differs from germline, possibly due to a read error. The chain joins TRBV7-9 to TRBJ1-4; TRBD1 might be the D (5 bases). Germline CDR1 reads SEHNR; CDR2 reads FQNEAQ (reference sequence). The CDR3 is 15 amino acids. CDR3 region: CASSLRGATNEKLFF. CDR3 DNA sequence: TGCGCCAGCAGCCTCCGGGGCGCAACTAATGAAAAACTGTTTTTT.

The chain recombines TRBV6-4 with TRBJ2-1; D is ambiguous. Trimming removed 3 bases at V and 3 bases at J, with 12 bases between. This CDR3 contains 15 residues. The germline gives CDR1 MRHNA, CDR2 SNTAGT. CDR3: CASSDYPGVYNEQFF. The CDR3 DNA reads TGTGCCAGCAGTGATTATCCCGGAGTCTACAATGAGCAGTTCTTC.

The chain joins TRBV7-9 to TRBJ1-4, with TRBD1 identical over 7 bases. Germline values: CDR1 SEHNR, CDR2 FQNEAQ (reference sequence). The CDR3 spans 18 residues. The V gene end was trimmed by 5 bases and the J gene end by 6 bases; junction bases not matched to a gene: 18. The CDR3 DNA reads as TGTGCCAGCAGCGGAGACCGGGACAGCTTTGAGGGGGATGAAAAACTGTTTTTT. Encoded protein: CASSGDRDSFEGDEKLFF.

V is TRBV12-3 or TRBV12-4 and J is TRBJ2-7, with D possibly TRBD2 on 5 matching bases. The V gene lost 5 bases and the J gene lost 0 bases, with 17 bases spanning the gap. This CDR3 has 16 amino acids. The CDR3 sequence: CASSDVGDPSSYEQYF. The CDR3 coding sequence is TGTGCCAGCAGTGACGTGGGAGACCCGAGCTCCTACGAGCAGTACTTC.

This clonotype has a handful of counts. The CDR3, as DNA: TGCGCCAGCAGCCCAACGAAGGAGGCCACTGGTTACACCTTC. This translates into CASSPTKEATGYTF. This sequence joins TRBV4-3 and TRBJ1-2; no firm D call. Trimming removed 4 bases at V and 11 bases at J, with 20 bases between. The CDR3 sequence is 14 residues long. CDR1 and CDR2 (germline): LGHNA, YSLEER.

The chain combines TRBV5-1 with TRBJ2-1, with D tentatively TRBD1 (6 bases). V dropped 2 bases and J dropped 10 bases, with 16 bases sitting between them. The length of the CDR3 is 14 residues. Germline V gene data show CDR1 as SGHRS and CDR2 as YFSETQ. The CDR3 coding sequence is TGCGCCAGCAGCTTCGACAGGTTCACCTACGAGCAGTTCTTC. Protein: CASSFDRFTYEQFF.

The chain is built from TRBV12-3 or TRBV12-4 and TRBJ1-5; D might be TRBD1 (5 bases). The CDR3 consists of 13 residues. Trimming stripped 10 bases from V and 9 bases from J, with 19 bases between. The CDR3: CANREDSWGPQHF. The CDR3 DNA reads TGTGCCAACAGAGAAGACAGCTGGGGGCCCCAGCATTTT.

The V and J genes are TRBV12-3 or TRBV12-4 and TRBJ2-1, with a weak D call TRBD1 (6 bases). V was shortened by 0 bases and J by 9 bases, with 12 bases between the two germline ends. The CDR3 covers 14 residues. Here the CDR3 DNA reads TGTGCCAGCAGTTTAGCTGGGTCAGGGGCTGAGCAGTTCTTC. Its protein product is CASSLAGSGAEQFF.

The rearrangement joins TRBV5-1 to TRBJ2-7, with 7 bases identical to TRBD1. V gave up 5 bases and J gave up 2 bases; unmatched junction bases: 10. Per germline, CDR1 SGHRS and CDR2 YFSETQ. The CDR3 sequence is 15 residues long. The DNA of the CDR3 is TGCGCCAGCAGTACCGGGGACAGCCTGACCTACGAGCAGTACTTC. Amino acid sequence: CASSTGDSLTYEQYF.

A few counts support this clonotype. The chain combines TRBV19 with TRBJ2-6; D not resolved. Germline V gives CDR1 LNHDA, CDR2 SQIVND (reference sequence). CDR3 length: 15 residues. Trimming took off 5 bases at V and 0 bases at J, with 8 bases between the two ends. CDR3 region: CASSQTHSGANVLTF. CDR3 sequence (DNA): TGTGCCAGTAGTCAGACTCACTCTGGGGCCAACGTCCTGACTTTC.

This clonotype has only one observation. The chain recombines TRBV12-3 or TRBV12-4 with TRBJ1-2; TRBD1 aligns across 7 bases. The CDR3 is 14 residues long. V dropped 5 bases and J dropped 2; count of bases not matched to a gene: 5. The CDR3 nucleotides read TGTGCCAGCAGTAACAGGGGACCCAACTATGGCTACACCTTC. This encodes CASSNRGPNYGYTF.

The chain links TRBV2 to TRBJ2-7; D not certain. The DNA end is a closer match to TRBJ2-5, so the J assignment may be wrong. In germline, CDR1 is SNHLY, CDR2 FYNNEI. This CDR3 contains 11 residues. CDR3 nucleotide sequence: TGTGCCAGCAGTGAAGATGGGACCCAGTACTTC. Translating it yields CASSEDGTQYF.

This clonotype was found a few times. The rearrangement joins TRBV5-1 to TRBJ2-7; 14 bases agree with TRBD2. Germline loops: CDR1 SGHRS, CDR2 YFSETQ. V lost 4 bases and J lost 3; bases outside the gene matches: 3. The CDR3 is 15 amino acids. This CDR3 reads CASSAGLAGVYEQYF. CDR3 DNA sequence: TGCGCCAGCAGCGCGGGACTAGCGGGGGTCTACGAGCAGTACTTC.